This paragraph reports one TCR beta chain. Its matching antigen is unknown. Trimming pared 6 bases from V and 0 bases from J, leaving 8 bases between. This CDR3 comprises 13 residues. The germline V gene encodes CDR1 SEHNR and CDR2 FQNEAQ (reference sequence). The authors reverse transcribed all of the isolated RNA, so sequencing captured expressed TCRB transcripts. Here immunoSEQ multiplex PCR was the method, and the copy in TCRdb shows in-frame clones only, minus some. The sample records about 700,000 clones, under 15% being singletons. Using CD45RO/CCR7/CD25/CD127/CD95/CD27, CD4+ naive, central memory, regulatory and stem cell-like memory cells were sorted. The sample comes from a study of beta chain features in type 1 diabetes. Regarding the study as a whole: Significant though moderate, a shortening of TCRB CDR3s appeared in all four CD4+ subsets of Type 1 diabetes patients.

The sample comprised naive CD4+ T cells from blood. The receptor's source is a man in his late teens or twenties with type 1 diabetes. The chain combines TRBV7-9 with TRBJ1-2; a possible D gene is TRBD1 (5 bases). The CDR3 bases are TGTGCCAGCAGGAGCAGGGCTAACTATGGCTACACCTTC. Its protein product is CASRSRANYGYTF.